This T cell receptor (beta chain) was identified in a study of blood T cell repertoires in COVID-19. Study context: Specimens from acute and convalescent COVID-19 originated in the United States, Italy and Spain. The cDNA or gDNA used as material had been derived from T cells, B-cell-depleted T cells, or PBMCs.

This CDR3 comprises 15 residues. The ends lost 7 bases at V and 5 bases at J; junction bases unmatched: 12. The germline CDR1 and CDR2 sequences are MNHEY and SVGAGI. The authors' processing: From reference gene primer amplification, estimates of nucleated cell counts were derived. Using immunoSEQ multiplex PCR, the repertoire was profiled, and TCRdb retains in-frame clones only, with some absent. That table supplies the V and J calls and clone size; D and trimming were determined from the DNA. This sample has tens of thousands of clones; around 63% occur once, and the top ten carry about 17%. This rearrangement joins TRBV6-5 to TRBJ2-5, with TRBD1 matching 8 bases. The specimen was peripheral blood. The clonotype originates from a human donor in a cohort sampled during active COVID-19. The CDR3 loop is CASNLGRQGSETQYF. In DNA form, the CDR3 reads TGTGCCAGCAATTTAGGGAGACAGGGGTCGGAGACCCAGTACTTC.